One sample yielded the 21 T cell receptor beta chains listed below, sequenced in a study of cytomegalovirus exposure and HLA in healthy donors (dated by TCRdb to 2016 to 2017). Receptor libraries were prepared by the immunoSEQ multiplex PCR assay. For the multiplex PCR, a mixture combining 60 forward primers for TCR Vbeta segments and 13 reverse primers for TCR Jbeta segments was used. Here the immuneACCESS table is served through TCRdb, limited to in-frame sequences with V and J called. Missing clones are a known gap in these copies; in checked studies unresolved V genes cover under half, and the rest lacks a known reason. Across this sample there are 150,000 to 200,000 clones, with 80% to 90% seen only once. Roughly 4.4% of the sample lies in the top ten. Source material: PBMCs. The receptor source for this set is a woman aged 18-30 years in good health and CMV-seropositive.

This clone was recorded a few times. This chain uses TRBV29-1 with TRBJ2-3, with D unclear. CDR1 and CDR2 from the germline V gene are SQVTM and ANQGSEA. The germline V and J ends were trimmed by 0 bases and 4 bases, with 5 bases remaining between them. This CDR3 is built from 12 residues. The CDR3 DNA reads TGCAGCGTTGAAGATCTACCAGATACGCAGTATTTT. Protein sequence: CSVEDLPDTQYF.

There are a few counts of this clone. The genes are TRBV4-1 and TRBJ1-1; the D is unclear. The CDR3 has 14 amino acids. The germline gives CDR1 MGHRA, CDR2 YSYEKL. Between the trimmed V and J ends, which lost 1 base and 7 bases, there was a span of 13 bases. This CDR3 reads CASSQVWENGEAFF. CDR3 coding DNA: TGCGCCAGCAGCCAAGTTTGGGAGAACGGTGAAGCTTTCTTT.

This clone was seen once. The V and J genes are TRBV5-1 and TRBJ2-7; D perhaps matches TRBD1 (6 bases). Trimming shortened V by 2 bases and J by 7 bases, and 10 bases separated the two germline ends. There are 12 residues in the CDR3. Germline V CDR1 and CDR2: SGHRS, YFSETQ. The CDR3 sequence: CASSFNRGEQYF. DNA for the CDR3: TGCGCCAGCAGCTTTAATAGGGGGGAGCAGTACTTC.

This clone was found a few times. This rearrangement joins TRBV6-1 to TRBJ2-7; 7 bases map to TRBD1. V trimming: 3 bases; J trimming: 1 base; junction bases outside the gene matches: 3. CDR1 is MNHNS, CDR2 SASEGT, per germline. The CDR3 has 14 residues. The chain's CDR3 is CASSDGTASYEQYF. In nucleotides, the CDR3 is TGTGCCAGCAGTGACGGGACAGCTTCCTACGAGCAGTACTTC.

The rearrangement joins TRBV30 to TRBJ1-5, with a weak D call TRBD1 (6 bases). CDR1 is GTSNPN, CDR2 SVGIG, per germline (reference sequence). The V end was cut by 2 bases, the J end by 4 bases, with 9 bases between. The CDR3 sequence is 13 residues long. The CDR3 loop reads CAWSPQGNQPQHF. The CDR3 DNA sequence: TGTGCCTGGAGTCCACAGGGAAATCAGCCCCAGCATTTT.

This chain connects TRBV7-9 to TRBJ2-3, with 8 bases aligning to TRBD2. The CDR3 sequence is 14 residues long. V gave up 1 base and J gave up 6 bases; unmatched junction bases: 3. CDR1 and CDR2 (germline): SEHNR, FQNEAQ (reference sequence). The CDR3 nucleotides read TGTGCCAGCAGCTTAGTAGCGGGGCCGGATACGCAGTATTTT. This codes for CASSLVAGPDTQYF. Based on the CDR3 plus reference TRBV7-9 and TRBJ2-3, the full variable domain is DTGVSQNPRHKITKRGQNVTFRCDPISEHNRLYWYRQTLGQGPEFLTYFQNEAQLEKSRLLSDRFSAERPKGSFSTLEIQRTEQGDSAMYLCASSLVAGPDTQYFGPGTRLTVL.

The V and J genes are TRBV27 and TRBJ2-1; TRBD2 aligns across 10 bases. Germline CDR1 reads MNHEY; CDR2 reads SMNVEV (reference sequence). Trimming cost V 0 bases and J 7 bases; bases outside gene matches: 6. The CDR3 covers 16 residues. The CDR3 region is CASSLSGSGRLNEQFF. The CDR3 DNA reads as TGTGCCAGCAGTTTATCAGGTAGCGGGAGGTTAAATGAGCAGTTCTTC.

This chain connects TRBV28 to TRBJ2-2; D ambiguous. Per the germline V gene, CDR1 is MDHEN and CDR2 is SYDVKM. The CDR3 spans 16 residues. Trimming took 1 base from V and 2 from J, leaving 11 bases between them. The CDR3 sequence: CASSLLETPNTGELFF. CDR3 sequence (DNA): TGTGCCAGCAGTTTATTGGAGACCCCTAACACCGGGGAGCTGTTTTTT.

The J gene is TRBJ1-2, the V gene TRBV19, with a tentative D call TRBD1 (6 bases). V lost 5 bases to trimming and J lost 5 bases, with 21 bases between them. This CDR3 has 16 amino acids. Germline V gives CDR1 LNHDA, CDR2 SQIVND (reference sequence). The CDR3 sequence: CASSARQVADRYGYTF. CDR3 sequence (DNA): TGTGCCAGTAGTGCCCGACAGGTGGCCGACCGATATGGCTACACCTTC. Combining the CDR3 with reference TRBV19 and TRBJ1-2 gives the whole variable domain DGGITQSPKYLFRKEGQNVTLSCEQNLNHDAMYWYRQDPGQGLRLIYYSQIVNDFQKGDIAEGYSVSREKKESFPLTVTSAQKNPTAFYLCASSARQVADRYGYTFGSGTRLTVV.

The CDR3 spells CASSEYGGVREKLFF. CDR3 nucleotide sequence: TGTGCCAGCAGTGAATATGGAGGGGTTAGGGAAAAACTGTTTTTT. V gene TRBV25-1 combines with J gene TRBJ1-4; D perhaps matches TRBD1 (5 bases). The germline V and J ends were trimmed by 0 bases and 8 bases, with 13 bases remaining between them. Germline V gene lookup returns CDR1 MGHDK and CDR2 SYGVNS. This CDR3 contains 15 residues.

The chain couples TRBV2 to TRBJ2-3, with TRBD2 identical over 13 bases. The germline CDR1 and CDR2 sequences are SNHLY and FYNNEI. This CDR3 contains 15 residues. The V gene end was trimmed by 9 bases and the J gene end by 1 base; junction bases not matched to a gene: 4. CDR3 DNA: TGTGCCAGAGGACTAGCGGGGGATCGCACAGATACGCAGTATTTT. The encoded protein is CARGLAGDRTDTQYF.

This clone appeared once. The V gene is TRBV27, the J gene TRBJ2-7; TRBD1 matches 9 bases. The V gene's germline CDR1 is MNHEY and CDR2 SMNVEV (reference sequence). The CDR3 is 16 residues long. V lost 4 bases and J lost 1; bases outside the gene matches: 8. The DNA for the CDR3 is TGTGCCAGCAGTTATGGGACCGGGACAGGGTCCTACGAGCAGTACTTC. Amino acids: CASSYGTGTGSYEQYF.

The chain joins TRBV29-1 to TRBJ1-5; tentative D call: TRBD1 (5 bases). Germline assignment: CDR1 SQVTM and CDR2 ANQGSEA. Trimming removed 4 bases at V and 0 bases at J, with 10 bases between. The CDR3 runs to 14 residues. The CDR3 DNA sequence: TGCAGCGTTGTTCGGGGGTATAGCAATCAGCCCCAGCATTTT. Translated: CSVVRGYSNQPQHF.

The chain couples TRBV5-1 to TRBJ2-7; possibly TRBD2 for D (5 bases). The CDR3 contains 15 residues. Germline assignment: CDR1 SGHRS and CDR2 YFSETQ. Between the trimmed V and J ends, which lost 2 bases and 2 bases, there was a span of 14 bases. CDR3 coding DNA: TGCGCCAGCAGCTTCGCGGGCCTTCCCCCCTACGAGCAGTACTTC. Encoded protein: CASSFAGLPPYEQYF.

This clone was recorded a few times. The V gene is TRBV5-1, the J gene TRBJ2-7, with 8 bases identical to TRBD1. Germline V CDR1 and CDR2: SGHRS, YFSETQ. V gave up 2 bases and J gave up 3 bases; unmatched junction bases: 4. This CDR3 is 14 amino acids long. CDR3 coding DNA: TGCGCCAGCAGCTTAAACGACAGGGGCTACGAGCAGTACTTC. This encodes CASSLNDRGYEQYF.

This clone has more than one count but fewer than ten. CDR3 nucleotide sequence: TGTGCCAGCAGTCTGCAATTGCCGACTAGCGGGGAGCTGTTTTTT. The encoded protein is CASSLQLPTSGELFF. The gene calls are TRBV6-6 and TRBJ2-2; TRBD2 might be the D (6 bases). The CDR3 is 15 residues long. Germline assignment: CDR1 MNHNY and CDR2 SVGAGI (reference sequence). Trimming stripped 5 bases from V and 7 bases from J, with 17 bases between.

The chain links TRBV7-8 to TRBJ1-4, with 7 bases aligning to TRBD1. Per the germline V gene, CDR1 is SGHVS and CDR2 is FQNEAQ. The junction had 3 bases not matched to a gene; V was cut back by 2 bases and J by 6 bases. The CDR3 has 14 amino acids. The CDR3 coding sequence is TGTGCCAGCAGCTTAATCGGGACAGATGAAAAACTGTTTTTT. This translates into CASSLIGTDEKLFF.

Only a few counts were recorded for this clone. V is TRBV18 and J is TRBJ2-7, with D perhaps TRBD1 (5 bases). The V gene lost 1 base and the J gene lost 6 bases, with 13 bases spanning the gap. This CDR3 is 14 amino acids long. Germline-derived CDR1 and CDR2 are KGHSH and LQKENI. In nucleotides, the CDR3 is TGTGCCAGCTCACCACTGGCAGGGCCTGTCGAGCAGTACTTC. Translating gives CASSPLAGPVEQYF.

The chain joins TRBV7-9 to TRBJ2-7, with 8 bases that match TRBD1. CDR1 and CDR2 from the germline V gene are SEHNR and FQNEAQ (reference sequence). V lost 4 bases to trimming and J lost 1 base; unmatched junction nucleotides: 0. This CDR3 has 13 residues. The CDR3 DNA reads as TGTGCCAGCAGCTGGACAGGGTCCTACGAGCAGTACTTC. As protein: CASSWTGSYEQYF.

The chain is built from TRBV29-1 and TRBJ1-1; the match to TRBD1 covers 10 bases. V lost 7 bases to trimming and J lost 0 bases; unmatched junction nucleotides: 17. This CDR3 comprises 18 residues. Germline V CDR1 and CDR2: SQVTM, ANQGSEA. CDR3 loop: CSAWGPGQGTSMNTEAFF. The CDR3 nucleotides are TGCAGCGCGTGGGGGCCGGGACAGGGGACATCCATGAACACTGAAGCTTTCTTT.

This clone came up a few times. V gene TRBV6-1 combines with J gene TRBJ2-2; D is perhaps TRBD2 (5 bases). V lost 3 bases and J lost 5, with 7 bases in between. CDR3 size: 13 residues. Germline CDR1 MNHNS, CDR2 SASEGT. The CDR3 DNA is TGTGCCAGCAGTGATACTAGTACCGGGGAGCTGTTTTTT. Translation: CASSDTSTGELFF.